This section outlines one T cell receptor (beta chain) sequence together with its context. The antigen it binds to is not known. No much larger clone exists at a distance of one base, and base qualities are not known. These data are taken from a study of cytomegalovirus exposure and HLA in healthy donors (dated by TCRdb to the late 2010s). About the full investigation: An earlier analysis of roughly 500 of the donors reported 276 Gb of sequence data and some 110 million unique TCR beta sequences obtained from around 170 million T cells. An early release covering over 500 HLA-typed donors comprised roughly 300 gigabases of sequencing data and tens of millions of unique TCR sequences. Of the roughly 400 genotyped donors, about 80% fell in the genetic ancestry cluster associated with self-reported Caucasian donors. The study aimed to test whether signatures of past pathogen exposure could be identified by cataloging public T cell receptors. Using immunosequencing, the study profiled T cell repertoires from 500 to 800 subjects and related those repertoires to cytomegalovirus serostatus. Besides the first cohort of around 700 subjects, a separate validation cohort made up of about 120 different subjects was used. The study combined high-throughput TCR immunosequencing, statistical association of individual TCRs with disease status, and machine learning to predict cytomegalovirus infection status. To study patterns of TCR occurrence, a later analysis re-analyzed previously published TCR beta repertoires from 666 donors and added high-resolution HLA genotyping. The later analysis used no new phenotypic data to find candidate immune exposures, relying instead on TCR beta sequences and their occurrence across donors. An earlier analysis of 587 of the donors used high-throughput TCR beta sequencing to judge whether each TCR beta V gene segment behaved as functional or pseudogenic. Donor age, sex, ethnicity and CMV serostatus were compiled together with the repertoire data. A later genetic analysis used genome-wide SNP genotypes for about 65% of the roughly 670 donors, treating that subset as a discovery cohort. Every repertoire in the discovery cohort had been generated on one and the same sequencing platform. HLA typing included class I and class II loci at four-digit resolution. The number of typed donors differed by locus: roughly 620-640 for A, B, C, DRB1 and DQB1; some 540 for DQA1; around 580 for DPA1; and around 450 for DPB1. Roughly five DR-DQ haplotypes were treated as single units for association and clustering because of strong linkage in the cohort. Across approximately 400 genotyped donors of the cohort, an average of about 240,000 unique TCR beta nucleotide sequences per donor were sequenced, and approximately 17% of those sequences were non-productive.

The method was the immunoSEQ multiplex PCR assay. For the multiplex PCR, a mixture combining 60 forward primers for TCR Vbeta segments and 13 reverse primers for TCR Jbeta segments was used. Amplification of the CDR3 region of rearranged TCR beta genes was performed with a multiplex PCR assay on genomic DNA. On the Illumina HiSeq System, the amplified TCR beta libraries were sequenced as 87-base-pair reads. The paper's data handling went like this. Across the roughly 640 repertoires, a later analysis counted some 81 million unique TCR beta chains, roughly 11 million of which were shared by at least two donors. To remove PCR and sequencing errors, raw reads were error-corrected and collapsed into unique sequences using a nearest-neighbor algorithm that merged closely related sequences. CDR3 sequences were aligned to IMGT reference sequences to assign V, D and J gene segments. For a sequence to be retained, a match of at least six nucleotides to both a V gene segment and a J gene segment was required. A rearrangement was called productive if the CDR3 had no stop codons and remained in frame with V and J, and every other rearrangement was called non-productive. CDR3 was defined according to IMGT convention as the region running from the second conserved V-encoded cysteine to the conserved J-encoded phenylalanine. Sequences without an unambiguous match to a single V gene segment were excluded from the earlier analysis of 500 to 700 of the donors. An earlier analysis of 500 to 700 of the donors classified V segments as functional when productive rearrangements were above 56.7% and as segregating when the standard deviation between donors was above 5%. A statistical classification framework was built to diagnose cytomegalovirus status from the catalog of TCR beta chain sequences. V and J gene assignment, in a later analysis, came from comparing TCR nucleotide sequences with IMGT/GENE-DB human TR gene sequences. The TCRdist pipeline was used in a later analysis to assign CDR3 sequences and most-parsimonious VDJ recombination scenarios. In a later analysis, each TCR beta chain was defined by its CDR3 amino acid sequence together with its V-gene family, and reads lacking a unique V-gene family were excluded. A later analysis removed several hundred highly shared, low-generation-probability nucleotide sequences to deal with suspected cross-contamination and a sequencing artifact. In a later analysis, a clonal expansion index for each public chain was calculated from normalized within-repertoire ranks of inferred template counts. In a later analysis, generation probabilities were computed with a VDJ recombination model fitted to out-of-frame rearrangements, and the resulting probabilities were checked against IGoR. Hypergeometric tests were used in a later analysis to score TCR-TCR, TCR-HLA and TCR-CMV co-occurrence, with a repertoire-size bias correction applied to the TCR pairs. To estimate false discovery rates, a later analysis permuted the HLA or CMV assignments 20 times. In a later analysis, co-occurring TCRs were grouped using DBSCAN, and TCRdist sequence similarity was added for clustering within HLA-allele-positive subsets. For co-occurrence clustering, repertoires with fewer than 30,000 or more than 120,000 public chains were excluded, along with several repertoires with anomalous nucleotide sharing. This immuneACCESS table, as held by TCRdb, lists in-frame sequences with V and J called but not all clones. Of the missing ones, under half trace to an unresolved V gene in checked studies; the others have no known cause. The V and J calls and clone size are taken from that table; D and trimming were inferred from the DNA. This sample has some 190,000 clones in its table, and approximately 80% of those were observed once. The ten largest clones take up about 1.5% of the sample.

In total, over 600 healthy bone marrow donors made up the cohort. At the time of sampling, every cohort member was nominally healthy, though immune exposures that went unrecorded were likely present. The donor was CMV seronegative and belonged to the group of over 350 seronegative cohort members. Each donor provided a peripheral blood sample, and peripheral blood mononuclear cells were used for TCR beta sequencing. The Qiagen DNeasy Blood Extraction Kit was used to extract genomic DNA from the blood cell samples. The paper's findings and limits, for the study overall: According to a later genetic analysis, donors in an Asian-associated ancestry cluster had fewer N-insertions in productive TCRs than the approximately 610-donor mean. Presence/absence analyses assumed roughly uniform sequencing depth across donors, an assumption that may not hold. According to a later analysis, TCR association rates differed among HLA loci, with DRB1 alleles showing the most associated TCRs and HLA-C alleles showing the fewest. It was suggested by the authors that the approach could potentially be generalized to other disease states and immunological phenotypes. A later analysis reported that several top co-occurrence clusters appeared linked to parvovirus B19, influenza, CMV and Epstein-Barr virus. Across donors, most TCR sequences were observed very rarely, whereas some public TCRs were present in many individuals. In a later genetic analysis, a missense DCLRE1C variant was associated with V-gene and J-gene trimming of TCR beta chains, and the association was replicated in an independent cohort. Some IMGT-functional V segments, including TRBV6-2 and TRBV6-3, could not be distinguished by the 87-base-pair reads and were therefore excluded. In the study, 150 to 200 TCR beta chains were listed as associated with cytomegalovirus. Because some donors lacked HLA typing at each locus, the association tests relied only on the typed subset. A further reported finding was that TCR beta sequences accurately predicted the HLA-A and HLA-B alleles for most subjects in the first cohort. In a later analysis, HLA-associated TCR beta chains were found to be more clonally expanded and to have lower generation probabilities than equally common non-associated chains. An earlier analysis of 587 of the donors showed that most TCR beta V segments appeared in productive rearrangements either about 87% or about 30% of the time, which broadly matched IMGT annotations. In a later analysis, most CMV-associated TCR beta chains were found to appear HLA-restricted, with HLA associations seemingly driven largely by CMV exposure. The classifier was reported to diagnose cytomegalovirus status with high specificity and sensitivity in both the original and validation cohorts. Because counts were too low, seventeen rarely observed V segments, including chromosome 9 orphons, were excluded from the earlier analysis of around 590 of the donors. Correlated functional status among segregating V segments might be attributable to linkage disequilibrium, but an unknown experimental factor could not be ruled out. At a false discovery rate of 0.05, a later analysis linked 15,000 to 20,000 TCR beta sequences to specific HLA alleles. This cohort had only TCR beta chains sequenced, and the lack of alpha or paired-chain data limited which features could be detected. The only immune exposure information available for the cohort was CMV serostatus. In vitro tests confirmed that three of the cytomegalovirus-associated TCR beta chains recognize cytomegalovirus antigens. A cluster of highly shared sequence variants was judged likely to represent a technical artifact of the sequencing pipeline. Assigning TCR associations to individual alleles was difficult when HLA alleles, especially DR and DQ, strongly co-occurred.

The CDR3 runs 14 amino acids, cysteine and phenylalanine included. The sequence is cut down to CDR3 DNA, 42 bases in frame from base 1. Reading the germline V gene gives CDR1 ENHRY and CDR2 SYGVKD. Unmatched junction bases come to 4, with V trimmed by 4 bases and J by 7 bases. This sequence uses TRBV10-3 and TRBJ2-1; 10 of the junction bases match TRBD2. The sequence was obtained from a man aged 18 to 29 in good health and CMV-seronegative. Material: PBMCs. In nucleotides, the sequence is TGTGCCATCAGTGCTGAGCGGGAGGGAAATGAGCAGTTCTTC. It translates to CAISAEREGNEQFF.